Below are 8 T cell receptor beta chains sequenced from a single sample in a study of T cell responses to AZD1222 COVID-19 vaccine. Generated by immunoSEQ multiplex PCR, the TCRdb table keeps only in-frame clones and is missing some. The top ten clones hold 7.5% to 9.5% of a sample with 95,000 to 100,000 clones, roughly 92% of them seen once. The material was peripheral blood, obtained 28 days after the second AZD1222 dose. The receptors shown here come from an adult who received the AZD1222 COVID-19 vaccine.

This clone was recorded a few times. The J gene is TRBJ1-1, the V gene TRBV7-8; D call uncertain. Deletions cut 3 bases from V and 3 bases from J, with 8 bases between. The CDR3 is 13 residues long. Germline V CDR1 and CDR2: SGHVS, FQNEAQ. The CDR3 is CASSFLVDTEAFF. CDR3 in DNA: TGTGCCAGCAGCTTTCTCGTGGACACTGAAGCTTTCTTT.

The chain employs TRBV5-1 and TRBJ2-5, with no clear D. Per the germline V gene, CDR1 is SGHRS and CDR2 is YFSETQ. The V and J ends lost 0 bases and 1 base respectively, with 13 bases between them. The CDR3 is 16 amino acids. Here the CDR3 DNA reads TGCGCCAGCAGCTTGGGGGCGGCTTGGGGCCAAGAGACCCAGTACTTC. Translated, it gives CASSLGAAWGQETQYF.

The rearrangement uses TRBV19 and TRBJ2-3, with D possibly called TRBD1 or TRBD2 (5 bases each). The V end lost 7 bases, the J end lost 1 base, and 12 bases lay between the germline ends. The CDR3 totals 14 residues. CDR1 is LNHDA, CDR2 SQIVND, per germline (reference sequence). The CDR3 region has the DNA TGTGCCAGTAATCCCGGGGACCGCACAGATACGCAGTATTTT. It is translated as CASNPGDRTDTQYF.

This clone was recorded once. The V and J genes are TRBV12-3 or TRBV12-4 and TRBJ2-3; TRBD2 is a possible D gene (5 bases). Trimming removed 5 bases from V and 6 bases from J, with 12 bases in between. The CDR3 totals 13 residues. DNA for the CDR3: TGTGCCAGCAGTACCGGGCGAGGGGATACGCAGTATTTT. Protein: CASSTGRGDTQYF.

The genes are TRBV28 and TRBJ1-5; TRBD1 agrees at 9 bases. Losses at the gene ends were 5 bases for V and 6 bases for J; bases not matched to a gene: 8. CDR3 size: 15 residues. Germline loops: CDR1 MDHEN, CDR2 SYDVKM. CDR3 sequence: CASSMGQGFRQPQHF. Here the CDR3 DNA reads TGTGCCAGCAGTATGGGACAGGGTTTTCGTCAGCCCCAGCATTTT.

This chain joins TRBV5-6 and TRBJ2-7, with 8 bases aligning to TRBD1. CDR3 size: 16 residues. Germline CDR1 is SGHDT and CDR2 is YYEEEE. Germline trimming cut 3 bases from V and 1 base from J; bases unmatched to any gene: 9. CDR3 protein: CASSSLQGQVSYEQYF. CDR3 DNA: TGTGCCAGCAGCTCGCTGCAGGGACAGGTATCCTACGAGCAGTACTTC.

CDR3 coding DNA: TGTGCCAGCAGCTTAGTTGGTCTAGCGGGAATCCAAGAGACCCAGTACTTC. Its protein is CASSLVGLAGIQETQYF. J is TRBJ2-5 and V is TRBV13; the match to TRBD2 covers 9 bases. Germline CDR1 and CDR2: PRHDT and FYEKMQ (reference sequence). The length of the CDR3 is 17 residues. V shed 1 base and J 1 base; nucleotides not matched to a gene: 7.

The V gene is TRBV18, the J gene TRBJ2-7; TRBD1 agrees at 9 bases. The CDR3 sequence is 14 residues long. V lost 3 bases and J lost 5; bases outside the gene matches: 5. Germline V gene sequence: CDR1 KGHSH, CDR2 LQKENI. As DNA, the CDR3 is TGTGCCAGCTCACCGGACAGGGGACTGAACGAGCAGTACTTC. It encodes CASSPDRGLNEQYF. The variable domain in full, completed from reference TRBV18 and TRBJ2-7, reads NAGVMQNPRHLVRRRGQEARLRCSPMKGHSHVYWYRQLPEEGLKFMVYLQKENIIDESGMPKERFSAEFPKEGPSILRIQQVVRGDSAAYFCASSPDRGLNEQYFGPGTRLTVT.